These 22 T cell receptor beta chains originate from one sample sequenced in a study of CD8 T cells in ankylosing spondylitis. MiXCR, applied by TCRdb to the 5' RACE reads, yields one record per CDR3 protein. The sample lists approximately 300,000 distinct CDR3 sequences; around 19% were seen once. Sample: blood, either unsorted or a sorted T cell fraction (not recorded which). The receptors were sampled from a male donor with ankylosing spondylitis or in good health (not recorded which).

V usage is TRBV20-1 and J usage is TRBJ2-6, with 12 bases aligning to TRBD1. The CDR3 is 16 residues long. Germline V gene sequence: CDR1 DFQATT, CDR2 SNEGSKA (reference sequence). The V and J ends lost 3 bases and 2 bases, in that order; junction bases with no gene match: 2. The DNA of the CDR3 is TGCAGTGCTAGGGGGACAGGGGGCACTGGGGCCAACGTCCTGACTTTC. The encoded protein is CSARGTGGTGANVLTF.

This clonotype was counted between two and nine times. This chain joins TRBV20-1 and TRBJ2-7; D unclear. Germline CDR1 and CDR2: DFQATT and SNEGSKA (reference sequence). The CDR3 has 13 amino acids. Between the trimmed V and J ends, which lost 0 bases and 0 bases, there was a span of 6 bases. This chain's CDR3 is CSAREPRSYEQYV. In DNA form, the CDR3 reads TGCAGTGCTAGAGAACCTCGCTCCTACGAGCAGTACGTC.

The rearrangement links TRBV11-2 to TRBJ1-3; D is possibly TRBD1 (5 bases). Germline lookup yields CDR1 SGHAT and CDR2 FQNNGV. With 2 bases removed from V and 0 bases from J, the gap between germline ends came to 11 bases. This CDR3 contains 16 residues. The CDR3 sequence is CASSLTGGSSGNTIYF. In DNA form, the CDR3 reads TGTGCCAGCAGCTTAACGGGGGGATCCTCTGGAAACACCATATATTTT. Full variable domain (outside the CDR3, taken from reference TRBV11-2 and TRBJ1-3): EAGVAQSPRYKIIEKRQSVAFWCNPISGHATLYWYQQILGQGPKLLIQFQNNGVVDDSQLPKDRFSAERLKGVDSTLKIQPAKLEDSAVYLCASSLTGGSSGNTIYFGEGSWLTVV.

This clonotype was counted a few times. This rearrangement joins TRBV20-1 to TRBJ1-2, with a weak D call TRBD1 (6 bases). V was shortened by 0 bases and J by 5 bases, with 7 bases between the two germline ends. CDR3 length equals 12 residues. Germline V gene sequence: CDR1 DFQATT, CDR2 SNEGSKA (reference sequence). This chain's CDR3 is CSAREGGYGYTF. The CDR3, as DNA: TGCAGTGCTAGAGAAGGGGGTTATGGCTACACCTTC.

V usage is TRBV12-3 or TRBV12-4 and J usage is TRBJ1-1; unclear D gene. The CDR3 contains 15 residues. The V end was cut by 3 bases, the J end by 1 base, with 12 bases between. CDR3 amino acids: CASSFGVNKNTEAFF. In nucleotides, the CDR3 is TGTGCCAGCAGTTTTGGTGTTAACAAGAACACTGAAGCTTTCTTT.

The V and J genes are TRBV9 and TRBJ2-1; TRBD1 might be the D (5 bases). The CDR3 runs to 14 residues. Trimming took off 0 bases at V and 9 bases at J, with 13 bases between the two ends. CDR1 is SGDLS and CDR2 is YYNGEE in the germline V gene. The CDR3 bases are TGTGCCAGCAGCGTAGCTCTTCAGGGTGGTGAGCAGTTCTTC. Translating gives CASSVALQGGEQFF.

This clonotype was seen only a few times. This chain connects TRBV5-5 to TRBJ2-5; TRBD1 is a possible D gene (7 bases). Per germline, CDR1 SGHKS and CDR2 YYEKEE (reference sequence). The CDR3 has 15 residues. V dropped 4 bases and J dropped 4 bases, with 17 bases sitting between them. The CDR3 region is CASSPGGNLIETQYF. DNA of the CDR3: TGTGCCAGCAGCCCAGGGGGGAATTTGATAGAGACCCAGTACTTC.

This clonotype was observed a handful of times. The V and J genes are TRBV4-2 and TRBJ2-3, with D tentatively TRBD1 or TRBD2 (5 bases each). Germline assignment: CDR1 LGHNA and CDR2 YNFKEQ. V dropped 0 bases and J dropped 0 bases, with 10 bases sitting between them. The CDR3 sequence is 16 residues long. Here the CDR3 reads CASSQEWGRSTDTQYF. In DNA, the CDR3 is TGTGCCAGCAGCCAAGAGTGGGGACGGAGCACAGATACGCAGTATTTT.

The chain links TRBV6-5 to TRBJ1-2; maybe TRBD1 (5 bases). Germline V lookup: CDR1 MNHEY, CDR2 SVGAGI. V was cut by 1 base and J by 1 base, with 7 bases left in between. The length of the CDR3 is 14 residues. CDR3 in amino acids: CASSYLGGNYGYTF. The CDR3 nucleotides are TGTGCCAGCAGTTACTTGGGGGGTAACTATGGCTACACCTTC.

This clonotype was detected only a few times. The genes are TRBV12-3 or TRBV12-4 and TRBJ2-1; D is unclear. The CDR3 consists of 11 residues. V was pared by 6 bases and J by 10 bases, with 10 bases between. The CDR3 reads CASRLQTEQFF. DNA for the CDR3: TGTGCCAGCAGACTACAGACAGAGCAGTTCTTC.

The chain employs TRBV7-3 and TRBJ2-6, with a weak D call TRBD1 (6 bases). Between the trimmed V and J ends, which lost 4 bases and 0 bases, there was a span of 13 bases. Per the germline V gene, CDR1 is SGHTA and CDR2 is FQGTGA. The CDR3 totals 17 residues. The CDR3 bases are TGTGCCAGCAGCTCGGGACACCTTCTCTCTGGGGCCAACGTCCTGACTTTC. Translation: CASSSGHLLSGANVLTF.

The gene calls are TRBV2 and TRBJ2-3; unclear D gene. V shed 7 bases and J shed 4 bases, with 21 bases lying between them. The CDR3 extends over 16 amino acids. Germline V gene sequence: CDR1 SNHLY, CDR2 FYNNEI. The CDR3 spells CASIPGRSRSADTQYF. In DNA form, the CDR3 reads TGTGCCAGCATTCCCGGCCGCTCCCGGTCCGCAGATACGCAGTATTTT.

The rearrangement uses TRBV5-1 and TRBJ2-7, with D possibly matching TRBD1 (6 bases). Per germline, CDR1 SGHRS and CDR2 YFSETQ. V was pared by 2 bases and J by 2 bases, with 11 bases between. The length of the CDR3 is 14 residues. For the CDR3, the DNA is TGCGCCAGCAGCTTCGCAGGGGTCCCCTACGAGCAGTACGTC. Encoded protein: CASSFAGVPYEQYV.

This clonotype was seen only a few times. The chain links TRBV20-1 to TRBJ2-3; 8 nucleotides match TRBD2. Germline values: CDR1 DFQATT, CDR2 SNEGSKA (reference sequence). The CDR3 is 14 residues long. The V and J ends lost 2 bases and 2 bases, in that order; junction bases with no gene match: 3. CDR3 protein: CSARIAGNTDTQYF. DNA of the CDR3: TGCAGTGCTAGAATAGCGGGGAACACAGATACGCAGTATTTT.

This clonotype was seen at least ten times. Germline and junction disagree at one end, which may indicate a read error. CDR3 amino acids: CSARGVGYTF. CDR3 bases: TGCAGTGCGAGAGGAGTTGGCTACACCTTC. V and J are TRBV20-1 and TRBJ1-2; D not certain. The CDR3 length is 10 residues. Per germline, CDR1 DFQATT and CDR2 SNEGSKA (reference sequence).

This chain connects TRBV20-1 to TRBJ1-1; D perhaps matches TRBD1 (5 bases). V was cut by 1 base and J by 6 bases, with 15 bases left in between. This CDR3 comprises 14 residues. The germline CDR1 and CDR2 sequences are DFQATT and SNEGSKA (reference sequence). The CDR3 reads CSARGAPGTSEAFF. The CDR3, as DNA: TGCAGTGCTAGAGGGGCCCCCGGGACGTCTGAAGCTTTCTTT.

About this clonotype itself: An end of the junction differs from the germline gene, which may be a read error. V usage is TRBV2 and J usage is TRBJ1-5; 12 bases are a match to TRBD1. Germline CDR1 reads SNHLY; CDR2 reads FYNNEI. This CDR3 has 18 residues. The CDR3 coding sequence is TGTACCTGCAGTGCCGGGACAGGGGGCGTTATTAGCAATCAGCCCCAACATTTT. Its translation is CTCSAGTGGVISNQPQHF.

This clonotype was counted ten times or more. This sequence joins TRBV5-5 and TRBJ2-2, with TRBD2 matching 8 bases. J gave up 3 bases and V 2 bases, and 3 bases lay outside the gene matches. Per germline, CDR1 SGHKS and CDR2 YYEKEE (reference sequence). The CDR3 runs 15 residues. This CDR3 is CASSFTSGYTGELFF. The CDR3 region has the DNA TGTGCCAGCAGCTTCACTAGCGGATACACCGGGGAGCTGTTTTTT.

This clonotype was counted only a few times. V gene TRBV24-1 combines with J gene TRBJ2-1; TRBD2 matches 8 bases. CDR3 size: 18 residues. Germline CDR1 KGHDR, CDR2 SFDVKD. V lost 0 bases to trimming and J lost 5 bases; unmatched junction nucleotides: 11. Here the CDR3 reads CATSDLAARGDFNNEQFF. In nucleotides, the CDR3 is TGTGCCACCAGTGATTTGGCCGCGCGGGGGGACTTCAACAATGAGCAGTTCTTC.

The chain couples TRBV29-1 to TRBJ2-3; no definite D call. The ends were cut back, 3 bases at V and 3 bases at J, with 4 bases in the middle. This CDR3 is built from 11 residues. Germline loops: CDR1 SQVTM, CDR2 ANQGSEA. CDR3 DNA sequence: TGCAGCGTTGAGTTGACAGATACGCAGTATTTT. Amino acid sequence: CSVELTDTQYF.

The rearrangement uses TRBV25-1 and TRBJ2-3; TRBD1 matches at 8 bases. The CDR3 length is 15 residues. V lost 4 bases, J lost 3 bases, and 6 bases stayed unmatched. Germline loops: CDR1 MGHDK, CDR2 SYGVNS. The CDR3 loop is CASSVAGGGTDTQYF. The CDR3 DNA follows: TGTGCCAGCAGTGTCGCAGGGGGCGGGACAGATACGCAGTATTTT.

The chain combines TRBV15 with TRBJ1-1; 8 bases fit TRBD1. CDR1 is LNHNV and CDR2 is YYDKDF in the germline V gene (reference sequence). This CDR3 has 15 residues. V lost 0 bases to trimming and J lost 7 bases; unmatched junction nucleotides: 7. Here the CDR3 reads CATSRDRTGRREAFF. The CDR3 DNA reads TGTGCCACCAGCAGAGATAGGACAGGGCGCCGTGAAGCTTTCTTT.